A single sample gave rise to the 30 T cell receptor beta chains below, sequenced in a study of shared clonotypes between healthy human individuals. Method: immunoSEQ multiplex PCR; TCRdb's copy keeps in-frame clones and lacks some. Of fewer than 1.6 million clones in the sample, 98% were seen once. Sample: naive CD4+ T cells sorted from blood. The sample's subset: CD45RA+ positively selected. The receptors were gathered from a man under 40 in good health.

This clone was seen a single time. Different DNA sequences within this sample yield the same CDR3. This chain joins TRBV2 and TRBJ2-7; 9 bases line up with TRBD1. With V trimmed by 6 bases and J by 5 bases, 5 bases remained unmatched. From germline, CDR1 is SNHLY and CDR2 FYNNEI. The CDR3 runs to 13 residues. DNA for the CDR3: TGTGCCAGCAGCTTGGGACAGGGCAACGAGCAGTACTTC. It specifies CASSLGQGNEQYF.

The gene calls are TRBV5-1 and TRBJ2-7, with 9 nucleotides matching TRBD1. The germline V gene encodes CDR1 SGHRS and CDR2 YFSETQ. The V and J ends lost 4 bases and 2 bases, in that order; junction bases with no gene match: 10. This CDR3 region has 16 residues. The CDR3, as DNA: TGCGCCAGCAGCCAAACAAAGGGACAGGGAACCTACGAGCAGTACTTC. This codes for CASSQTKGQGTYEQYF.

The V and J genes are TRBV2 and TRBJ1-5; weak D call: TRBD1 (6 bases). The V gene lost 3 bases and the J gene lost 5 bases, with 17 bases spanning the gap. Per germline, CDR1 SNHLY and CDR2 FYNNEI. CDR3 length: 16 amino acids. CDR3 coding DNA: TGTGCCAGCAGTGACATGATACAGGGTTTTTATCAGCCCCAGCATTTT. This encodes CASSDMIQGFYQPQHF.

This clone was picked up one time. CDR3 sequence (DNA): TGTGCCAGCAGGAAGGGGGGACTAGCGCTCGATACGCAGTATTTT. Its protein product is CASRKGGLALDTQYF. The chain recombines TRBV6-1 with TRBJ2-3; 10 bases agree with TRBD2. The CDR3 is made up of 15 amino acids. The trim removed 6 bases at V and 6 bases at J, leaving 9 bases unmatched. Germline assignment: CDR1 MNHNS and CDR2 SASEGT.

The genes are TRBV7-8 and TRBJ2-7; 8 nucleotides match TRBD2. The ends lost 1 base at V and 1 base at J; junction bases unmatched: 3. This CDR3 region has 15 residues. Looked up from germline, CDR1 is SGHVS and CDR2 is FQNEAQ. The CDR3 DNA follows: TGTGCCAGCAGCTTAGAGGCGGGAGGTTCCTACGAGCAGTACTTC. Translated: CASSLEAGGSYEQYF.

This clone was observed a single time. This chain uses TRBV10-3 with TRBJ2-7; the D gene is possibly TRBD2 (5 bases). Germline V gene sequence: CDR1 ENHRY, CDR2 SYGVKD. This CDR3 has 16 amino acids. V dropped 0 bases and J dropped 0 bases, with 12 bases sitting between them. The CDR3 spells CAISESGWESSYEQYF. CDR3 bases: TGTGCCATCAGTGAGTCGGGTTGGGAGAGCTCCTACGAGCAGTACTTC.

This clone has just a few counts. The chain carries TRBV28 and TRBJ2-5; a weak D match, TRBD2 (5 bases). CDR3 size: 12 residues. Trimming removed 6 bases at V and 7 bases at J, with 12 bases between. Germline lookup yields CDR1 MDHEN and CDR2 SYDVKM. The CDR3 here is CASRPTMGTQYF. The CDR3 DNA is TGTGCCAGCAGACCGACTATGGGGACCCAGTACTTC. The full variable domain, its missing parts supplied by reference TRBV28 and TRBJ2-5, is DVKVTQSSRYLVKRTGEKVFLECVQDMDHENMFWYRQDPGLGLRLIYFSYDVKMKEKGDIPEGYSVSREKKERFSLILESASTNQTSMYLCASRPTMGTQYFGPGTRLLVL.

The V gene is TRBV10-2, the J gene TRBJ2-5; 12 positions match TRBD2. CDR1 WSHSY and CDR2 SAAADI come from the germline V gene. The CDR3 totals 15 residues. The trim removed 7 bases at V and 2 bases at J, leaving 5 bases unmatched. The chain's CDR3 is CASTRTSGTQETQYF. In DNA, the CDR3 is TGCGCCAGCACCAGGACTAGCGGGACACAAGAGACCCAGTACTTC.

This chain links TRBV27 with TRBJ2-1, with a weak D call TRBD2 (7 bases). Germline V gene sequence: CDR1 MNHEY, CDR2 SMNVEV (reference sequence). This CDR3 is 15 amino acids long. Trimming stripped 2 bases from V and 8 bases from J, with 16 bases between. CDR3: CASSLPGGPLHEQFF. The CDR3 DNA follows: TGTGCCAGCAGTTTACCGGGGGGCCCCCTCCATGAGCAGTTCTTC.

The chain couples TRBV7-6 to TRBJ2-5; no definite D call. This CDR3 has 12 residues. CDR1 is SGHVS, CDR2 FNYEAQ, per germline. The V end lost 1 base, the J end lost 4 bases, and 4 bases lay between the germline ends. CDR3 sequence: CASSLVTETQYF. The DNA of the CDR3 is TGTGCCAGCAGCTTAGTAACAGAGACCCAGTACTTC.

The J gene is TRBJ2-7, the V gene TRBV7-9; no clear D. V lost 4 bases to trimming and J lost 4 bases, with 11 bases between them. The CDR3 extends over 13 amino acids. In germline, CDR1 is SEHNR, CDR2 FQNEAQ (reference sequence). DNA for the CDR3: TGTGCCAGCAGCTCCACCGGGCCTTACGAGCAGTACTTC. Protein sequence: CASSSTGPYEQYF.

This chain links TRBV7-6 with TRBJ2-1; no reliable D call. Germline CDR1 and CDR2: SGHVS and FNYEAQ. The CDR3 is 11 residues long. Deletions cut 5 bases from V and 9 bases from J, with 8 bases between. The CDR3: CASSQKAEQFF. The CDR3 DNA follows: TGTGCCAGCAGCCAAAAAGCTGAGCAGTTCTTC.

The chain links TRBV7-9 to TRBJ2-7; 9 bases agree with TRBD1. Germline V CDR1 and CDR2: SEHNR, FQNEAQ (reference sequence). After removal of 4 bases from V and 3 bases from J, the junction contained 4 bases not matched to a gene. The length of the CDR3 is 14 residues. CDR3 DNA: TGTGCCAGCAGCTCGGACAGGGGAGTCTACGAGCAGTACTTC. Protein: CASSSDRGVYEQYF.

The J gene is TRBJ1-2, the V gene TRBV30, with 7 bases matching TRBD1. Germline lookup yields CDR1 GTSNPN and CDR2 SVGIG (reference sequence). Trimming cost V 0 bases and J 7 bases; bases outside gene matches: 8. The CDR3 runs 14 residues. The CDR3 here is CAWSVGQGGGGYTF. Written as DNA, the CDR3 is TGTGCCTGGAGTGTAGGTCAGGGGGGCGGTGGCTACACCTTC.

The chain has TRBV28 and TRBJ2-5; D may correspond to TRBD1 or TRBD2 (5 bases each). Looked up from germline, CDR1 is MDHEN and CDR2 is SYDVKM. The V gene lost 6 bases and the J gene lost 5 bases, with 13 bases spanning the gap. The CDR3 runs 13 residues. CDR3 in amino acids: CASRPGPIETQYF. CDR3 bases: TGTGCCAGCAGGCCGGGACCGATTGAGACCCAGTACTTC.

The rearrangement links TRBV2 to TRBJ1-2; the D gene is possibly TRBD1 (5 bases). The CDR3 has 13 amino acids. Germline loops: CDR1 SNHLY, CDR2 FYNNEI. The ends were cut back, 6 bases at V and 2 bases at J, with 10 bases in the middle. DNA for the CDR3: TGTGCCAGCAGCCGTAACAGGAACTATGGCTACACCTTC. Residues: CASSRNRNYGYTF.

CDR3 sequence: CASSLRASGVYEQYF. Here the CDR3 DNA reads TGCGCCAGCAGCTTGCGGGCTAGCGGAGTATACGAGCAGTACTTC. This chain links TRBV5-1 with TRBJ2-7; TRBD2 agrees at 7 bases. V lost 1 base and J lost 4; bases outside the gene matches: 8. CDR1 is SGHRS, CDR2 YFSETQ, per germline. This CDR3 contains 15 residues.

The chain is built from TRBV5-8 and TRBJ2-2, with D perhaps matching TRBD2 (5 bases). The V end lost 3 bases, the J end lost 6 bases, and 21 bases lay between the germline ends. Germline-derived CDR1 and CDR2 are SGHTS and YDEGEE. The CDR3 is 17 amino acids. The CDR3 here is CASSWTYTGIRPGELFF. Here the CDR3 DNA reads TGTGCCAGCAGCTGGACCTACACCGGGATTCGACCCGGGGAGCTGTTTTTT.

This sequence joins TRBV19 and TRBJ2-1, with D possibly TRBD2 on 6 matching bases. CDR3 size: 14 residues. Germline values: CDR1 LNHDA, CDR2 SQIVND (reference sequence). With 7 bases removed from V and 3 bases from J, the gap between germline ends came to 13 bases. The CDR3, as DNA: TGTGCCAGTAACTGGAGGGCCGGCTACAATGAGCAGTTCTTC. The encoded protein is CASNWRAGYNEQFF.

The V gene is TRBV7-2, the J gene TRBJ1-2, with 8 bases lining up with TRBD1. This CDR3 has 16 residues. Trimming cost V 4 bases and J 4 bases; bases outside gene matches: 11. The germline CDR1 and CDR2 sequences are SGHTA and FQGNSA. In DNA, the CDR3 is TGTGCCAGCAGCTCAACCGGGACAGGATTTGGCTATGGCTACACCTTC. It is translated as CASSSTGTGFGYGYTF.

The chain combines TRBV28 with TRBJ2-7; 9 bases map to TRBD1. This CDR3 has 14 residues. Trimming cost V 6 bases and J 2 bases; bases outside gene matches: 5. Germline V gives CDR1 MDHEN, CDR2 SYDVKM. The CDR3 DNA reads TGTGCCAGCAGCATGACAGGGGGGACCTACGAGCAGTACTTC. It codes for CASSMTGGTYEQYF.

The gene calls are TRBV27 and TRBJ2-1; 9 bases are a match to TRBD1. CDR3 length: 15 amino acids. Germline V CDR1 and CDR2: MNHEY, SMNVEV (reference sequence). J lost 4 bases, V lost 6 bases, and 7 bases had no gene match. The CDR3 sequence: CASRLRTGEYNEQFF. Here the CDR3 DNA reads TGTGCCAGCAGACTCCGGACAGGGGAGTACAATGAGCAGTTCTTC.

This chain links TRBV7-9 with TRBJ1-1, with D perhaps matching TRBD1 (6 bases). This CDR3 is built from 16 residues. The germline V and J ends were trimmed by 5 bases and 0 bases, with 16 bases remaining between them. Germline lookup yields CDR1 SEHNR and CDR2 FQNEAQ (reference sequence). CDR3 region: CASSPAQGRMNTEAFF. The CDR3 nucleotides are TGTGCCAGCAGCCCAGCCCAGGGGAGGATGAACACTGAAGCTTTCTTT.

The chain has TRBV5-1 and TRBJ2-7; tentatively, D is TRBD2 (5 bases). Between the trimmed V and J ends, which lost 0 bases and 5 bases, there was a span of 18 bases. Germline CDR1 reads SGHRS; CDR2 reads YFSETQ. This CDR3 comprises 16 residues. CDR3 protein: CASSLATGVLGNEQYF. In DNA, the CDR3 is TGCGCCAGCAGCTTGGCAACCGGGGTATTGGGTAACGAGCAGTACTTC.

The chain recombines TRBV28 with TRBJ1-2, with TRBD1 matching over 12 bases. J was trimmed by 2 bases and V by 10 bases; bases with no gene match: 8. Looked up from germline, CDR1 is MDHEN and CDR2 is SYDVKM. This CDR3 region has 15 residues. The CDR3 loop is CATLTGTGGNYGYTF. The CDR3 DNA sequence: TGTGCCACCTTAACCGGGACAGGGGGCAACTATGGCTACACCTTC.

The gene calls are TRBV29-1 and TRBJ2-7, with 15 bases aligning to TRBD2. Trimming removed 5 bases from V and 0 bases from J; junction bases left unmatched: 5. Germline CDR1 SQVTM, CDR2 ANQGSEA. The CDR3 has 16 residues. In DNA form, the CDR3 reads TGCAGCGTTCAAGGACTAGCGGGAGGGAGCTCCTACGAGCAGTACTTC. It specifies CSVQGLAGGSSYEQYF.

V is TRBV2 and J is TRBJ1-2; 7 bases align to TRBD1. Trimming took 10 bases from V and 8 from J; bases not matched to a gene: 10. From germline, CDR1 is SNHLY and CDR2 FYNNEI. The CDR3 loop spans 12 amino acids. The CDR3: CAIPGQQEGYTF. CDR3 sequence (DNA): TGTGCCATCCCGGGACAGCAAGAGGGCTACACCTTC.

In regard to this clone: At the DNA level, this CDR3 is encoded by other sequences in the same sample as well. V and J are TRBV10-1 and TRBJ2-2; D is unresolved. The CDR3 is 14 residues long. Germline CDR1 WNHNN, CDR2 SYGVQD (reference sequence). Trimming took off 0 bases at V and 1 base at J, with 3 bases between the two ends. CDR3 in amino acids: CASSESLNTGELFF. The CDR3 coding sequence is TGCGCCAGCAGTGAGTCTTTGAACACCGGGGAGCTGTTTTTT.

V and J are TRBV19 and TRBJ2-3, with D hard to call. The V gene's germline CDR1 is LNHDA and CDR2 SQIVND (reference sequence). The CDR3 spans 15 residues. Trimming left V 3 bases short and J 6 bases short, with 16 bases between. For the CDR3, the DNA is TGTGCCAGTAGTATTCACGGACCATTCGGTGATACGCAGTATTTT. Translating gives CASSIHGPFGDTQYF.

The chain uses TRBV5-6 and TRBJ1-3; D not certain. The V end lost 5 bases, the J end lost 5 bases, and 20 bases lay between the germline ends. There are 16 residues in the CDR3. Germline V lookup: CDR1 SGHDT, CDR2 YYEEEE. The CDR3 is CASSPRPGLPRNTIYF. CDR3 nucleotide sequence: TGTGCCAGCAGTCCCCGCCCCGGGCTTCCTCGAAACACCATATATTTT.